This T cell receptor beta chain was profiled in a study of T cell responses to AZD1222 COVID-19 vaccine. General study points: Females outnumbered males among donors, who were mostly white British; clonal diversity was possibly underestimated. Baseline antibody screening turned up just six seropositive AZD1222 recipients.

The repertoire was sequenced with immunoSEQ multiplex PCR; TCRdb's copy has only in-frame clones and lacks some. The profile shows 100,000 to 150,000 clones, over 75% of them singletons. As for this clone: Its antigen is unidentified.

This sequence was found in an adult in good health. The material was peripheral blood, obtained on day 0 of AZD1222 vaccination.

CDR3 sequence reads: CASSYGTGSYGYTF. CDR3 in DNA: TGTGCCAGCAGTTATGGGACAGGCAGTTATGGCTACACCTTC. The chain joins TRBV6-5 to TRBJ1-2; 8 bases map to TRBD1. CDR3 length: 14 amino acids. Losses at the gene ends were 3 bases for V and 5 bases for J; bases not matched to a gene: 5. CDR1 is MNHEY, CDR2 SVGAGI, per germline.